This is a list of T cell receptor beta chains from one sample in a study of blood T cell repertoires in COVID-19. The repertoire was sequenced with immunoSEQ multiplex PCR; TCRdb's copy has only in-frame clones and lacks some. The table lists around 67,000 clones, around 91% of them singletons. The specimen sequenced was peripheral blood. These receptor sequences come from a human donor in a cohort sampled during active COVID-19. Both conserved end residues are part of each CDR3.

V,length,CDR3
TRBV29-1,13,CSVEVGGFGGYTF
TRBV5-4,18,CASSATGSRGSYNSPLHF
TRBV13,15,CASSLDNRGSDGYTF
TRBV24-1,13,CATGGALGETQYF
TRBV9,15,CASSPREGQGYEQYF
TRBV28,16,CASSFGGAVFIYEQYF
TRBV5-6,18,CASSLAVGRPSGANVLTF
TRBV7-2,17,CASSLALTGSGANVLTF
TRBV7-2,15,CASSSRGGGSTEAFF
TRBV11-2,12,CASSSQTGFDTF
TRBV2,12,CASEGGVTEAFF
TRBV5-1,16,CASSLGNRDRGSGYTF
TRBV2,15,CASSQSPGQGTEAFF
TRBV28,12,CASREAPGKLFF
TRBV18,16,CASSPLGGASNQPQHF